A single sample is the source of the 14 T cell receptor beta chains below, sequenced in a study of PD-1 blockade in classical Hodgkin lymphoma. Relapse was seen in all patients after autologous stem cell transplantation, and brentuximab vedotin exposure was variable. Assay used: immunoSEQ multiplex PCR; TCRdb lists only in-frame clones, some missing. The sample has roughly 90,000 clones; roughly 76% are singletons. Sequencing used peripheral blood mononuclear cells (PBMCs), obtained before the second cycle of nivolumab. The receptors were sampled from a human donor with classical Hodgkin lymphoma.

The chain combines TRBV30 with TRBJ1-1; possible D gene TRBD1, 5 bases. From germline, CDR1 is GTSNPN and CDR2 SVGIG (reference sequence). V lost 3 bases and J 6 bases, leaving 14 bases between the germline ends. The CDR3 is made up of 13 amino acids. As DNA, the CDR3 is TGTGCCTGGAGCCATACGTGGGGGTCTGAAGCTTTCTTT. Its protein is CAWSHTWGSEAFF.

The rearrangement uses TRBV7-2 and TRBJ2-2, with 13 bases identical to TRBD2. After removal of 5 bases from V and 3 bases from J, the junction contained 12 bases not matched to a gene. In germline, CDR1 is SGHTA, CDR2 FQGNSA. The CDR3 contains 19 residues. Here the CDR3 reads CASSRKGLAGLGDTGELFF. The CDR3 DNA follows: TGTGCCAGCAGCCGGAAGGGACTAGCGGGATTAGGGGACACCGGGGAGCTGTTTTTT.

The V gene is TRBV11-2, the J gene TRBJ1-4, with D perhaps TRBD1 (6 bases). Germline V CDR1 and CDR2: SGHAT, FQNNGV. The CDR3 is 14 residues long. V was shortened by 5 bases and J by 10 bases, with 17 bases between the two germline ends. CDR3 protein: CASSLRTAQGKLFF. The CDR3 nucleotides read TGTGCCAGCAGCCTGAGGACAGCCCAGGGAAAACTGTTTTTT. Looking up the rest from reference TRBV11-2 and TRBJ1-4 gives the full variable domain: EAGVAQSPRYKIIEKRQSVAFWCNPISGHATLYWYQQILGQGPKLLIQFQNNGVVDDSQLPKDRFSAERLKGVDSTLKIQPAKLEDSAVYLCASSLRTAQGKLFFGSGTQLSVL.

This chain joins TRBV28 and TRBJ2-1; maybe TRBD2 (6 bases). Trimming removed 7 bases at V and 0 bases at J, with 16 bases between. The CDR3 covers 16 residues. CDR1 MDHEN and CDR2 SYDVKM come from the germline V gene. The CDR3 is CASTRPPGASYNEQFF. DNA for the CDR3: TGTGCCAGCACCCGCCCACCGGGAGCCTCCTACAATGAGCAGTTCTTC.

The chain links TRBV19 to TRBJ1-4, with a tentative D call TRBD1 (5 bases). The germline V and J ends were trimmed by 6 bases and 6 bases, with 11 bases remaining between them. The CDR3 is 13 residues long. Germline lookup yields CDR1 LNHDA and CDR2 SQIVND (reference sequence). CDR3: CASRGRADEKLFF. Written as DNA, the CDR3 is TGTGCCAGTAGGGGCAGGGCGGATGAAAAACTGTTTTTT.

The chain couples TRBV7-6 to TRBJ2-2, with 14 bases aligning to TRBD2. Germline V gene data show CDR1 as SGHVS and CDR2 as FNYEAQ. The CDR3 has 17 amino acids. Germline trimming cut 0 bases from V and 7 bases from J; bases unmatched to any gene: 4. The CDR3 DNA follows: TGTGCCAGCAGCTTAGCGGGACTAGCGGGAGATGGCGGGGAGCTGTTTTTT. This encodes CASSLAGLAGDGGELFF. Combining the CDR3 with reference TRBV7-6 and TRBJ2-2 gives the whole variable domain GAGVSQSPRYKVTKRGQDVALRCDPISGHVSLYWYRQALGQGPEFLTYFNYEAQQDKSGLPNDRFSAERPEGSISTLTIQRTEQRDSAMYRCASSLAGLAGDGGELFFGEGSRLTVL.

The chain recombines TRBV10-3 with TRBJ2-7, with D unresolved. V was clipped by 2 bases and J by 6 bases, with 5 bases between them. The CDR3 extends over 11 amino acids. Germline V gene data show CDR1 as ENHRY and CDR2 as SYGVKD. Here the CDR3 reads CAISEMGEQYF. CDR3 coding DNA: TGTGCCATCAGTGAGATGGGCGAGCAGTACTTC.

This clone was counted a few times. The chain employs TRBV7-6 and TRBJ2-1; D unresolved. There are 16 residues in the CDR3. The V and J ends lost 6 bases and 2 bases respectively, with 17 bases between them. The V gene's germline CDR1 is SGHVS and CDR2 FNYEAQ. CDR3 protein: CASSFRVAEAYNEQFF. In DNA, the CDR3 is TGTGCCAGCAGTTTCCGTGTCGCTGAGGCCTACAATGAGCAGTTCTTC.

The chain recombines TRBV6-1 with TRBJ2-7; D not certain. CDR1 is MNHNS, CDR2 SASEGT, per germline. The CDR3 runs 13 residues. V was pared by 6 bases and J by 5 bases, with 14 bases between. CDR3 nucleotides: TGTGCCAGCAGAAAGGGAATGCAGAACGAGCAGTACTTC. It specifies CASRKGMQNEQYF.

The rearrangement joins TRBV5-1 to TRBJ1-2; possibly TRBD1 for D (5 bases). V was pared by 7 bases and J by 3 bases, with 13 bases between. The CDR3 contains 13 residues. The germline V gene encodes CDR1 SGHRS and CDR2 YFSETQ. CDR3 sequence: CASASRGDYGYTF. In DNA form, the CDR3 reads TGCGCCAGCGCAAGCCGGGGGGACTATGGCTACACCTTC.

The rearrangement links TRBV14 to TRBJ1-2; no clear D gene. Looked up from germline, CDR1 is SGHDN and CDR2 is FVKESK. Between the trimmed V and J ends, which lost 5 bases and 0 bases, there was a span of 10 bases. The CDR3 has 14 amino acids. The CDR3 is CASSGANANYGYTF. The CDR3 DNA reads TGTGCCAGCAGCGGAGCTAACGCTAACTATGGCTACACCTTC.

The chain links TRBV19 to TRBJ1-1; a possible D gene is TRBD1 (5 bases). From germline, CDR1 is LNHDA and CDR2 SQIVND (reference sequence). This CDR3 comprises 17 residues. V lost 6 bases and J 1 base, leaving 21 bases between the germline ends. In DNA, the CDR3 is TGTGCCAGTAGCCGTCTCCCGGCAGGGTGGGCGAACACTGAAGCTTTCTTT. Its translation: CASSRLPAGWANTEAFF.

V and J are TRBV10-3 and TRBJ2-7; 8 bases match TRBD1. The CDR3 is made up of 15 amino acids. V shed 10 bases and J 3 bases; nucleotides not matched to a gene: 14. The germline CDR1 and CDR2 sequences are ENHRY and SYGVKD. The CDR3 protein is CATRTGTGDYYEQYF. The CDR3 region has the DNA TGTGCCACCCGGACCGGGACAGGTGATTACTACGAGCAGTACTTC.

J is TRBJ1-5 and V is TRBV5-1; D unclear. Germline-derived CDR1 and CDR2 are SGHRS and YFSETQ. The V end lost 0 bases, the J end lost 8 bases, and 9 bases lay between the germline ends. The CDR3 runs 13 residues. CDR3 protein: CASSLAGGEPQHF. CDR3 sequence (DNA): TGCGCCAGCAGCTTGGCCGGCGGGGAGCCCCAGCATTTT.